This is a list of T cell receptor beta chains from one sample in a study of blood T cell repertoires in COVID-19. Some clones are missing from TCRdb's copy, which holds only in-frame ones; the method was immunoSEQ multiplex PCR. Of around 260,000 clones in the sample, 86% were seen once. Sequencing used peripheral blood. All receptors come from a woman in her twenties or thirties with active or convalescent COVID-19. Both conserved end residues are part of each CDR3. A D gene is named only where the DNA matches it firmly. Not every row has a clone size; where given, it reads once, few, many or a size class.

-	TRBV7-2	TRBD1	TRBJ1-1	CASSFRQGSNTEAFF
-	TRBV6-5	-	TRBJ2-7	CASNRRDAEQYF
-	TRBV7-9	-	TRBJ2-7	CASSGGLASNEQYF
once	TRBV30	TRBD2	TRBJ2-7	CAWSGASGGASEQYF
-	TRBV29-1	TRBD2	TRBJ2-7	CSVEDRVPGRGFEQYF
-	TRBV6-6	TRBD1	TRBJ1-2	CASSYGQGSFYGYTF
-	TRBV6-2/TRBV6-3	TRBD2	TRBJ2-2	CASSSSGGARDTGELFF
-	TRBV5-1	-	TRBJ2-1	CASSLDQASSYNEQFF
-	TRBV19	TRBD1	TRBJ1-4	CASSVPTGAGEKLFF
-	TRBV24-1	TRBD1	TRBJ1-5	CATSDSGQGENQPQHF
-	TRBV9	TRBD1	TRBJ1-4	CASSAGTGYEKLFF
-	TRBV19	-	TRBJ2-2	CASSMGPFGELFF
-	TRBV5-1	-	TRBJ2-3	CPVQLTRTDTQYF
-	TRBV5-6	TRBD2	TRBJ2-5	CASSVPGTSFQETQYF
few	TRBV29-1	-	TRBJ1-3	CSVAGGNGNTIYF
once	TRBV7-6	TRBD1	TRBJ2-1	CASSRNRGQQNEQFF
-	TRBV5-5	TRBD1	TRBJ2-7	CASSRTGTPSYEQYF
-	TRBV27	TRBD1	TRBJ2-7	CASSLYGTGAGEQYF
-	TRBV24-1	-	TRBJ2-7	CATSVGGGHSYEQYF
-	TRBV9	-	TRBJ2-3	CASSPLSGVQYF
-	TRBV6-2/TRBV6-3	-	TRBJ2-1	CASSDPRGSSYNEQFF
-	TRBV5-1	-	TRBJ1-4	CASSFGGKGEKLFF
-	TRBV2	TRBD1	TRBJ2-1	CASRLTRDRVNDEQFF
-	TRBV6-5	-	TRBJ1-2	CASSYQYGYTF
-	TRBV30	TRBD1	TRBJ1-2	CASSRTGSTGYTF
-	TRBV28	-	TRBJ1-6	CASSLSAGWGLDSPLHF
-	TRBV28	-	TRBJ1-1	CASASPESTEAFF
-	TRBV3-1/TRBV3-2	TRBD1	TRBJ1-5	CASSQGWDRQPQHF
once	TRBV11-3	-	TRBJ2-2	CASSRQGGVELFF
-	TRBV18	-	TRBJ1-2	CASSLYGHSVSGGSYGYTF
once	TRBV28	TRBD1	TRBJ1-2	CASSFPTGGSFGYGYTF
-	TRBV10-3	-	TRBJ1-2	CAISQTGSNYGYTF
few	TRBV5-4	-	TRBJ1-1	CASSLVNTEAFF
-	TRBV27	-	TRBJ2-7	CASSPRGSATYEQYF
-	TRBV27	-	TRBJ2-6	CASSSRLDSSGANVLTF
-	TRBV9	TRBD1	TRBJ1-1	CASSHDRGRGNTEAFF
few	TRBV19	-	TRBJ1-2	CASWGPGHKDGYTF
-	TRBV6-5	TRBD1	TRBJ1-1	CASSYIQGAEAFF
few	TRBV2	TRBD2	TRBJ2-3	CAIVREGTDTQYF
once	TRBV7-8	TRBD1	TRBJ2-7	CASSLRDRGKYEQYF
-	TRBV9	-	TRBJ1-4	CASSAGTINEKLFF